The rows below give T cell receptor beta chains drawn from one sample of a study of vaccination effects on CD4 cells after COVID-19. Using immunoSEQ multiplex PCR, the repertoire was profiled, and TCRdb retains in-frame clones only, with some absent. The table lists some 40,000 clones, around 71% of them singletons. Their recognized antigens are unknown. Source: CD4+ T cells from PBMCs cultured without peptide, taken after COVID-19 vaccination. The receptor source for this set is a human donor who received a COVID-19 vaccine. CDR3s include the opening cysteine and the closing phenylalanine or tryptophan. D genes are given only for firm matches. Rows give clone size only sometimes, using once, few, many, or a class for an expanded clone.

>TRBJ2-7|.|.|TRBV13
TGTGCCAGCAGCCGGTGGTTTGATGAGCAGTACTTC
CASSRWFDEQYF
>TRBJ1-4|.|.|TRBV13
TGTGCCAGCAGCTGGGGGACGGATGGCGAAAAACTGTTTTTT
CASSWGTDGEKLFF
>TRBJ1-4|.|.|TRBV11-2
TGTGCCAGCAGCCCATTGACCCAGGTGGGGGCAAAACTGTTTTTT
CASSPLTQVGAKLFF
>TRBJ1-1|.|.|TRBV5-5
TGTGCCAGCAGCTTTCTGCCAGGGACGAACACTGAAGCTTTCTTT
CASSFLPGTNTEAFF
>TRBJ1-5|many|.|TRBV14
TGTGCCAGCCCCAATTGGGGTTGTCAGCCCCAGCATTTT
CASPNWGCQPQHF
>TRBJ2-2|.|TRBD2|TRBV24-1
TGTGCCACCAGTGATTTGCGGGGACTAGCGGGGGGTTCGAACACCGGGGAGCTGTTTTTT
CATSDLRGLAGGSNTGELFF
>TRBJ1-2|.|TRBD1|TRBV19
TGTGCCAGTAGTATAGGTGCAGGGGGCGTCGTGGATGGCTACACCTTC
CASSIGAGGVVDGYTF
>TRBJ2-1|.|.|TRBV30
TGTGCCTGGAGTCGGGACACCAGCGCCTACAATGAGCAGTTCTTC
CAWSRDTSAYNEQFF
>TRBJ2-5|.|.|TRBV7-2
TGTGCCAGCAGCTTAGTAGGACAAGAGACCCAGTACTTC
CASSLVGQETQYF
>TRBJ1-3|.|.|TRBV11-2
TGTGCCAGCAGCTTATCACAGGGTCGAAACACCATATATTTT
CASSLSQGRNTIYF
>TRBJ1-6|.|.|TRBV14
TGTGCCAGCAGCCTGCTACCCGGGGGACCCTATAATTCACCCCTCCACTTT
CASSLLPGGPYNSPLHF
>TRBJ1-1|few|TRBD1|TRBV5-1
TGCGCCAGCAGCTTGGTCGAACAGGGGGGGACTGAAGCTTTCTTT
CASSLVEQGGTEAFF
>TRBJ1-2|.|TRBD1|TRBV5-6
TGTGCCAGCAGCTTCAGGGGGACCCATGGCTACACCTTC
CASSFRGTHGYTF
>TRBJ1-4|.|.|TRBV5-1
TGCGCCAGCAGCTTGGAAGGGATCCGAACTAATGAAAAACTGTTTTTT
CASSLEGIRTNEKLFF
>TRBJ2-3|.|TRBD2|TRBV5-1
TGCGCCAGCAGCTTGGGGGCTAGCGGGCCAACAGATACGCAGTATTTT
CASSLGASGPTDTQYF
>TRBJ1-2|.|.|TRBV5-1
TGCGCCAGCGGGTTGACTGAGGCTAACTATGGCTACACCTTC
CASGLTEANYGYTF
>TRBJ1-2|.|.|TRBV9
TGTGCCAGCAGCGTACCCTCGGGGGCCTATGGCTACACCTTC
CASSVPSGAYGYTF
>TRBJ1-2|.|.|TRBV10-3
TGTGCCATCAGTGATAATAACTATGGCTACACCTTC
CAISDNNYGYTF
>TRBJ1-2|.|.|TRBV4-1
TGCGCCAGCAGCCAATCCCGTTACAGGTTGGCGCGAGGCTACACCTTC
CASSQSRYRLARGYTF
>TRBJ2-2|few|TRBD1|TRBV11-3
TGTGCCAGCAGCTTGGGGACAGGGGGCTCCACCGGGGAGCTGTTTTTT
CASSLGTGGSTGELFF
>TRBJ2-2|.|.|TRBV2
TGTGCCGGAACCCCATTCGCGAACACCGGGGAGCTGTTTTTT
CAGTPFANTGELFF
>TRBJ2-7|.|.|TRBV6-5
TGTGCCAGCAGTTACGATCTGGGAAACTCCTACGAGCAGTACTTC
CASSYDLGNSYEQYF
>TRBJ1-5|few|.|TRBV2
TGTGCCAGCAGTGTAGAGGGGCATAGCAATCAGCCCCAGCATTTT
CASSVEGHSNQPQHF
>TRBJ1-2|.|.|TRBV12-3/TRBV12-4
TGTGCCAGCAGTTTAGGGCAGAACTATGGCTACACCTTC
CASSLGQNYGYTF
>TRBJ2-7|medium-sized|TRBD1|TRBV29-1
TGCAGCGTTGACAGGACAGGGAATGAGCAGTACTTC
CSVDRTGNEQYF
>TRBJ1-2|.|.|TRBV3-1/TRBV3-2
TGTGCCAGCAGCCTACGGCCCGTCTATGGCTACACCTTC
CASSLRPVYGYTF